Shown below are 17 T cell receptor beta chains from a single sample sequenced in a study of cytomegalovirus exposure and HLA in healthy donors. Vbeta (60) and Jbeta (13) primers were used in the PCR. Sequenced by immunoSEQ multiplex PCR; TCRdb stores in-frame clones only, minus some. The table has approximately 40,000 clones, 86% seen once. The sample was PBMCs. Receptor source: a woman aged 40 to 50 in good health and CMV-seropositive.

CDR3 bases: TGCGCCAGCAGCTTGTCCGGGGGGGTCACAGATACGCAGTATTTT. Translated, it gives CASSLSGGVTDTQYF. The chain employs TRBV5-1 and TRBJ2-3, with 8 bases identical to TRBD2. V shed 1 base and J 2 bases; nucleotides not matched to a gene: 3. The CDR3 contains 15 residues. In germline, CDR1 is SGHRS, CDR2 YFSETQ. The full variable domain, its missing parts supplied by reference TRBV5-1 and TRBJ2-3, is KAGVTQTPRYLIKTRGQQVTLSCSPISGHRSVSWYQQTPGQGLQFLFEYFSETQRNKGNFPGRFSGRQFSNSRSEMNVSTLELGDSALYLCASSLSGGVTDTQYFGPGTRLTVL.

The chain joins TRBV18 to TRBJ1-5; 7 nucleotides match TRBD1. The CDR3 is made up of 14 amino acids. Losses at the gene ends were 6 bases for V and 1 base for J; bases not matched to a gene: 3. CDR1 and CDR2 from the germline V gene are KGHSH and LQKENI. The CDR3 DNA sequence: TGTGCCAGCTCTCCGGACAGGAGCAATCAGCCCCAGCATTTT. It yields the protein CASSPDRSNQPQHF.

The V call is TRBV5-1, the J call TRBJ2-7; D possibly corresponds to TRBD2 (6 bases). V dropped 4 bases and J dropped 2 bases, with 16 bases sitting between them. CDR1 and CDR2 (germline): SGHRS, YFSETQ. The length of the CDR3 is 15 residues. DNA for the CDR3: TGCGCCAGCAGCGCCGGGGGACTTCCAGCCTACGAGCAGTACTTC. It encodes CASSAGGLPAYEQYF.

The rearrangement uses TRBV6-6 and TRBJ1-5; 7 nucleotides match TRBD1. Germline V gives CDR1 MNHNY, CDR2 SVGAGI (reference sequence). The CDR3 consists of 14 residues. V lost 2 bases, J lost 4 bases, and 2 bases stayed unmatched. The CDR3 loop reads CASSYMGQNQPQHF. Written as DNA, the CDR3 is TGTGCCAGCAGTTACATGGGACAGAATCAGCCCCAGCATTTT.

This rearrangement joins TRBV5-1 to TRBJ2-2; D gene unclear. This CDR3 contains 15 residues. Trimming cost V 4 bases and J 1 base, with 11 bases left between them. In germline, CDR1 is SGHRS, CDR2 YFSETQ. DNA for the CDR3: TGCGCCAGCAGCCCACAGATTCAGAACACCGGGGAGCTGTTTTTT. As protein: CASSPQIQNTGELFF.

The genes are TRBV21-1 and TRBJ2-3; TRBD2, as called in the table, went unchecked against the DNA. TRBV21-1 is flagged as a pseudogene. There are 15 residues in the CDR3. The CDR3 is CASSAYADSTDTQYF. The CDR3 DNA reads TGTGCCAGCAGCGCCTATGCGGATAGCACAGATACGCAGTATTTT.

This sequence joins TRBV2 and TRBJ2-7; D is unclear. The CDR3 loop spans 11 amino acids. The ends were cut back, 0 bases at V and 10 bases at J, with 7 bases in the middle. Germline CDR1 reads SNHLY; CDR2 reads FYNNEI. The CDR3 region has the DNA TGTGCCAGCAGTGAAGCTATACACCAGTACTTC. Translating gives CASSEAIHQYF.

In this sample, this clone turned up a few times. The germline gene is not matched at one end of the junction; a read error may be the cause. The V call is TRBV5-4, the J call TRBJ2-6, with D perhaps TRBD1 (5 bases). CDR3 length: 16 amino acids. The germline CDR1 and CDR2 sequences are SGHNT and YYREEE (reference sequence). The CDR3 is CASSQGQGSGANVLTF. The CDR3 nucleotides read TGCGCCAGCAGCCAAGGGCAGGGCTCTGGGGCCAACGTCCTGACTTTC.

As DNA, the CDR3 is TGTGCCAGCTCACCCCCAGGGGTGACCACTGAAGCTTTCTTT. Amino acid sequence: CASSPPGVTTEAFF. The chain couples TRBV18 to TRBJ1-1; the D gene is possibly TRBD1 (6 bases). V gave up 3 bases and J gave up 4 bases, with 12 bases separating them. The CDR3 is made up of 14 amino acids. Germline loops: CDR1 KGHSH, CDR2 LQKENI.

V gene TRBV11-2 combines with J gene TRBJ2-1; 8 nucleotides match TRBD2. The germline gives CDR1 SGHAT, CDR2 FQNNGV. V dropped 6 bases and J dropped 7; count of bases not matched to a gene: 14. The CDR3 is made up of 16 amino acids. The CDR3: CASRPPNGGARNEQFF. For the CDR3, the DNA is TGTGCCAGCAGACCGCCAAACGGGGGGGCGAGGAATGAGCAGTTCTTC.

This chain connects TRBV7-2 to TRBJ2-7, with D possibly TRBD1 on 6 matching bases. Germline CDR1 is SGHTA and CDR2 is FQGNSA. The CDR3 spans 12 residues. The germline V and J ends were trimmed by 5 bases and 6 bases, with 11 bases remaining between them. The CDR3 is CASSPLGGEQYF. CDR3 DNA sequence: TGTGCCAGCAGCCCCCTAGGGGGCGAGCAGTACTTC.

This clone appeared a single time. This chain connects TRBV9 to TRBJ2-2; 14 positions agree with TRBD2. CDR3 length equals 16 residues. J gave up 8 bases and V 4 bases, and 7 bases lay outside the gene matches. Germline loops: CDR1 SGDLS, CDR2 YYNGEE. CDR3 in DNA: TGTGCCAGCAGCTGGACTAGCGGGGGGCCTGGTGGGGAGCTGTTTTTT. This translates into CASSWTSGGPGGELFF.

The J gene is TRBJ1-5, the V gene TRBV5-8; tentative D call: TRBD1 (5 bases). Germline V gene lookup returns CDR1 SGHTS and CDR2 YDEGEE. The CDR3 contains 15 residues. Between the trimmed V and J ends, which lost 0 bases and 2 bases, there was a span of 9 bases. CDR3 coding DNA: TGTGCCAGCAGCTTGGGGTCGGGGGGCAATCAGCCCCAGCATTTT. This encodes CASSLGSGGNQPQHF.

The chain recombines TRBV5-1 with TRBJ1-2; 8 nucleotides line up with TRBD1. V lost 6 bases to trimming and J lost 6 bases; unmatched junction nucleotides: 7. CDR1 and CDR2 from the germline V gene are SGHRS and YFSETQ. The CDR3 is made up of 13 amino acids. The CDR3 here is CASTIGQGHGYTF. The CDR3 coding sequence is TGCGCCAGCACCATAGGACAGGGCCATGGCTACACCTTC.

The chain recombines TRBV4-3 with TRBJ1-4, with 12 bases that match TRBD1. With 4 bases clipped from V and 4 bases from J, the junction kept 4 bases outside the gene matches. The CDR3 contains 16 residues. Germline CDR1 is LGHNA and CDR2 is YSLEER. The CDR3 DNA follows: TGCGCCAGCAGCCCCGGGACAGGGGGCAATAATGAAAAACTGTTTTTT. Protein product: CASSPGTGGNNEKLFF.

The chain combines TRBV15 with TRBJ1-5; D not resolved. The CDR3 extends over 15 amino acids. Germline V gene sequence: CDR1 LNHNV, CDR2 YYDKDF (reference sequence). V gave up 0 bases and J gave up 4 bases, with 10 bases separating them. This CDR3 reads CATSRDRGRNQPQHF. For the CDR3, the DNA is TGTGCCACCAGCAGAGATCGGGGAAGGAATCAGCCCCAGCATTTT.

The chain carries TRBV7-6 and TRBJ2-1; TRBD2 is a possible D gene (7 bases). CDR3 length: 18 amino acids. Germline CDR1 is SGHVS and CDR2 is FNYEAQ. Deletions cut 1 base from V and 7 bases from J, with 23 bases between. The CDR3 nucleotides are TGTGCCAGCAGCTTAGGGTTTAGTGGGACAAGGGGGGGGAATGAGCAGTTCTTC. Its translation is CASSLGFSGTRGGNEQFF.